These 20 T cell receptor beta chains originate from one sample sequenced in a study of shared clonotypes between healthy human individuals (dated by TCRdb to between 2020 and 2021). Library method: the immunoSEQ multiplex PCR assay. TCRdb took this table from immuneACCESS and kept in-frame rearrangements with V and J called. Such tables lack part of the clones; where checked against another copy, unresolved V genes explain under half of the gap, and the rest is unexplained. This sample is represented by over 400,000 clones; 90% to 96% of them were singletons. The ten largest make up around 0.066% of the sample. Sequencing used naive CD4+ T cells sorted from blood. Read against the paper, the sample's cell subset or site label means: CD45RA+ positively selected. These receptors came from a woman in her 30s in good health.

CDR3 protein: CASSRIWGAGRNEQFF. The CDR3 nucleotides are TGTGCCAGCAGCCGGATCTGGGGCGCGGGGCGAAATGAGCAGTTCTTC. The chain employs TRBV11-2 and TRBJ2-1; weak D call: TRBD2 (6 bases). CDR1 and CDR2 from the germline V gene are SGHAT and FQNNGV. V was cut by 5 bases and J by 7 bases, with 21 bases left in between. This CDR3 is 16 amino acids long. The full variable domain, rest sourced from reference TRBV11-2 and TRBJ2-1, is EAGVAQSPRYKIIEKRQSVAFWCNPISGHATLYWYQQILGQGPKLLIQFQNNGVVDDSQLPKDRFSAERLKGVDSTLKIQPAKLEDSAVYLCASSRIWGAGRNEQFFGPGTRLTVL.

This chain links TRBV2 with TRBJ2-5; unclear D gene. Germline V gene data show CDR1 as SNHLY and CDR2 as FYNNEI. With 8 bases removed from V and 4 bases from J, the gap between germline ends came to 5 bases. CDR3 size: 10 residues. This chain's CDR3 is CASQRETQYF. The DNA of the CDR3 is TGTGCCAGCCAACGAGAGACCCAGTACTTC.

The chain uses TRBV7-3 and TRBJ2-4; D is ambiguous. The CDR3 is 13 residues long. Per the germline V gene, CDR1 is SGHTA and CDR2 is FQGTGA. Trimming shortened V by 2 bases and J by 8 bases, and 10 bases separated the two germline ends. CDR3 sequence: CASSLGPEDIQYF. CDR3 sequence (DNA): TGTGCCAGCAGCTTAGGGCCCGAGGACATTCAGTACTTC.

The chain links TRBV6-5 to TRBJ2-7, with a tentative D call TRBD1 (6 bases). From germline, CDR1 is MNHEY and CDR2 SVGAGI. V was pared by 6 bases and J by 3 bases, with 15 bases between. The CDR3 consists of 14 residues. The DNA for the CDR3 is TGTGCCAGCAGCCGAAGACAGGCTATCTACGAGCAGTACTTC. Its translation: CASSRRQAIYEQYF.

This clone was observed once. V gene TRBV4-2 combines with J gene TRBJ2-5, with D possibly TRBD1 on 5 matching bases. Trimming cost V 4 bases and J 0 bases, with 12 bases left between them. CDR3 length: 15 residues. Germline V gene sequence: CDR1 LGHNA, CDR2 YNFKEQ. The CDR3 loop is CASSRSTGYQETQYF. The CDR3 coding sequence is TGTGCCAGCAGCCGAAGCACAGGCTACCAAGAGACCCAGTACTTC.

The chain has TRBV4-2 and TRBJ1-5; the D gene is possibly TRBD1 (6 bases). The germline V and J ends were trimmed by 4 bases and 7 bases, with 17 bases remaining between them. Germline V gene data show CDR1 as LGHNA and CDR2 as YNFKEQ. The CDR3 covers 15 residues. CDR3 region: CASSLGRGEGQPQHF. Written as DNA, the CDR3 is TGTGCCAGCAGCCTGGGCAGGGGAGAGGGACAGCCCCAGCATTTT.

The chain links TRBV5-1 to TRBJ1-6; 9 bases line up with TRBD1. CDR1 and CDR2 (germline): SGHRS, YFSETQ. The V and J ends lost 0 bases and 10 bases, in that order; junction bases with no gene match: 5. The CDR3 extends over 15 amino acids. CDR3 sequence reads: CASSLAGQGYSPLHF. Here the CDR3 DNA reads TGCGCCAGCAGCTTGGCCGGACAGGGGTACTCACCCCTCCACTTT.

V gene TRBV19 combines with J gene TRBJ2-6, with D hard to call. The CDR3 consists of 16 residues. Germline CDR1 is LNHDA and CDR2 is SQIVND (reference sequence). The V end lost 4 bases, the J end lost 1 base, and 11 bases lay between the germline ends. The CDR3 region has the DNA TGTGCCAGTAGTAAGGGCATGTTGTCTGGGGCCAACGTCCTGACTTTC. Protein sequence: CASSKGMLSGANVLTF.

The chain joins TRBV10-2 to TRBJ1-1; 7 bases agree with TRBD1. Trimming removed 3 bases from V and 1 base from J; junction bases left unmatched: 5. The V gene's germline CDR1 is WSHSY and CDR2 SAAADI. The CDR3 runs 15 residues. The chain's CDR3 is CASSETGTENTEAFF. The CDR3 nucleotides are TGCGCCAGCAGTGAAACCGGGACAGAGAACACTGAAGCTTTCTTT.

This chain joins TRBV28 and TRBJ1-3, with D hard to call. This CDR3 region has 15 residues. Germline V gene sequence: CDR1 MDHEN, CDR2 SYDVKM. Trimming took off 3 bases at V and 0 bases at J, with 9 bases between the two ends. The CDR3 sequence is CASSLTVYSGNTIYF. Here the CDR3 DNA reads TGTGCCAGCAGTTTGACTGTTTACTCTGGAAACACCATATATTTT.

J is TRBJ1-2 and V is TRBV6-5, with TRBD1 matching 10 bases. The CDR3 is 12 residues long. In germline, CDR1 is MNHEY, CDR2 SVGAGI. V dropped 7 bases and J dropped 9; count of bases not matched to a gene: 5. The CDR3 nucleotides are TGTGCCAGCAAAGGACAGGGGGAGCGCTACACCTTC. Its protein product is CASKGQGERYTF.

V gene TRBV6-6 combines with J gene TRBJ2-7, with 7 positions matching TRBD2. This CDR3 is built from 14 residues. Germline CDR1 is MNHNY and CDR2 is SVGAGI (reference sequence). J gave up 4 bases and V 2 bases, and 5 bases lay outside the gene matches. The CDR3 bases are TGTGCCAGCAGTTACCAGCGGGATAATTACGAGCAGTACTTC. This sequence encodes CASSYQRDNYEQYF.

The chain employs TRBV28 and TRBJ1-5, with a tentative D call TRBD1 (5 bases). Germline V gene data show CDR1 as MDHEN and CDR2 as SYDVKM. CDR3 length: 19 amino acids. Trimming cost V 2 bases and J 6 bases, with 26 bases left between them. CDR3: CASSLNPGRIPMGGQPQHF. In nucleotides, the CDR3 is TGTGCCAGCAGTTTAAACCCAGGCAGAATACCTATGGGGGGTCAGCCCCAGCATTTT.

The chain combines TRBV19 with TRBJ2-7; tentative D call: TRBD1 (6 bases). CDR3 length: 14 residues. V gave up 6 bases and J gave up 5 bases, with 17 bases separating them. Germline CDR1 LNHDA, CDR2 SQIVND (reference sequence). CDR3 loop: CASRLVGGADEQYF. For the CDR3, the DNA is TGTGCCAGTAGATTGGTAGGGGGAGCCGACGAGCAGTACTTC.

This chain uses TRBV5-1 with TRBJ2-1; a possible D gene is TRBD2 (6 bases). V lost 4 bases and J 4 bases, leaving 18 bases between the germline ends. The CDR3 runs 16 residues. The germline CDR1 and CDR2 sequences are SGHRS and YFSETQ. CDR3 amino acids: CASSTRDSVRYNEQFF. The CDR3 bases are TGCGCCAGCAGCACCCGGGACTCGGTCCGTTACAATGAGCAGTTCTTC.

The chain employs TRBV6-5 and TRBJ1-1; the D is unclear. Germline lookup yields CDR1 MNHEY and CDR2 SVGAGI. The CDR3 is 13 amino acids. V was clipped by 5 bases and J by 3 bases, with 10 bases between them. CDR3 DNA sequence: TGTGCCAGCAGTGTTGTGTTGGACACTGAAGCTTTCTTT. Translating it yields CASSVVLDTEAFF.

The CDR3 protein is CASSRENEQYF. The CDR3 coding sequence is TGTGCCAGCAGTCGGGAAAACGAGCAGTACTTC. The chain employs TRBV6-5 and TRBJ2-7; D may be TRBD2 (5 bases). CDR3 size: 11 residues. Germline assignment: CDR1 MNHEY and CDR2 SVGAGI. V lost 5 bases to trimming and J lost 5 bases, with 7 bases between them.

The chain joins TRBV6-6 to TRBJ1-3; perhaps TRBD1 as D (6 bases). This CDR3 has 14 amino acids. The V gene lost 6 bases and the J gene lost 3 bases, with 12 bases spanning the gap. In germline, CDR1 is MNHNY, CDR2 SVGAGI (reference sequence). As DNA, the CDR3 is TGTGCCAGCAGCCCTGGGACATTTGGAAACACCATATATTTT. This encodes CASSPGTFGNTIYF.

The V and J genes are TRBV28 and TRBJ1-2, with D maybe TRBD1 (5 bases). Germline V lookup: CDR1 MDHEN, CDR2 SYDVKM. V dropped 7 bases and J dropped 7 bases, with 16 bases sitting between them. There are 13 residues in the CDR3. CDR3 nucleotides: TGTGCCAGCACCCCCGGGGACTTTGGTGGCTACACCTTC. Its translation is CASTPGDFGGYTF.

The chain combines TRBV7-6 with TRBJ2-2; TRBD2 matches 12 bases. The germline V gene has CDR1 SGHVS and CDR2 FNYEAQ. The CDR3 covers 18 residues. Losses at the gene ends were 5 bases for V and 5 bases for J; bases not matched to a gene: 12. In DNA form, the CDR3 reads TGTGCCAGCAGCCCAAAAGGGGGACTAGCGGGCGGGACCGGGGAGCTGTTTTTT. It translates to CASSPKGGLAGGTGELFF. Looking up the rest from reference TRBV7-6 and TRBJ2-2 gives the full variable domain: GAGVSQSPRYKVTKRGQDVALRCDPISGHVSLYWYRQALGQGPEFLTYFNYEAQQDKSGLPNDRFSAERPEGSISTLTIQRTEQRDSAMYRCASSPKGGLAGGTGELFFGEGSRLTVL.